What follows are 15 T cell receptor beta chains derived from one specimen sequenced in a study of low-dose radiotherapy and immunotherapy resistance in tumors. Time point noted: before trial treatment. First-strand cDNA relied on TRAV- and TRBV-specific primers spanning alpha and beta chains. TCR amplification used 20 to 25 PCR cycles, a constant-region primer and a V-primer adapter. TCRdb itself ran the reads through MiXCR, one entry per CDR3 protein. This table has 65,000 to 95,000 distinct CDR3 sequences, about 20% appearing once. The source was PBMCs, collected before treatment. The receptor set was obtained from a male donor with prostate cancer.

This clonotype has only a few counts. The chain combines TRBV5-5 with TRBJ2-3, with D hard to call. CDR1 is SGHKS, CDR2 YYEKEE, per germline (reference sequence). The V end was cut by 2 bases, the J end by 4 bases, with 8 bases between. This CDR3 has 13 residues. The CDR3 sequence: CASSLLVADTQYF. CDR3 bases: TGTGCCAGCAGCTTACTCGTCGCAGATACGCAGTATTTT.

Ten or more counts support this clonotype. The chain has TRBV9 and TRBJ2-7; 14 positions agree with TRBD2. Trimming removed 3 bases from V and 6 bases from J; junction bases left unmatched: 2. The CDR3 length is 14 residues. Germline loops: CDR1 SGDLS, CDR2 YYNGEE. This CDR3 is CASSAGLAGGEQYF. The DNA for the CDR3 is TGTGCCAGCAGCGCAGGACTAGCGGGAGGCGAGCAGTACTTC.

This clonotype was picked up many times. The J gene is TRBJ2-3, the V gene TRBV10-3; the match to TRBD2 covers 9 bases. Germline V gene data show CDR1 as ENHRY and CDR2 as SYGVKD. This CDR3 has 16 residues. V lost 4 bases and J lost 0; bases outside the gene matches: 5. CDR3 coding DNA: TGTGCCATCAGTGCGTCTAGCGGGACTAGCACAGATACGCAGTATTTT. This gives the protein CAISASSGTSTDTQYF.

Ten or more counts support this clonotype. This chain uses TRBV5-4 with TRBJ2-1, with TRBD2 matching over 9 bases. V shed 4 bases, J shed 1 base, and the junction held 3 bases outside the gene matches. This CDR3 contains 15 residues. Germline values: CDR1 SGHNT, CDR2 YYREEE (reference sequence). This chain's CDR3 is CASSLSGRSYNEQFF. The CDR3 DNA sequence: TGTGCCAGCAGCCTTAGCGGGAGATCCTACAATGAGCAGTTCTTC.

This clonotype was seen many times. The chain recombines TRBV13 with TRBJ2-3; 13 bases are a match to TRBD2. Germline CDR1 reads PRHDT; CDR2 reads FYEKMQ (reference sequence). Trimming cost V 5 bases and J 6 bases; bases outside gene matches: 8. CDR3 length: 16 amino acids. CDR3 nucleotide sequence: TGTGCCAGCAGCCTACGGACTAGCGGGGGAGGGGATACGCAGTATTTT. It encodes CASSLRTSGGGDTQYF.

This clonotype was picked up many times. J is TRBJ1-1 and V is TRBV4-1; TRBD1 aligns across 8 bases. Germline CDR1 is MGHRA and CDR2 is YSYEKL. V lost 4 bases to trimming and J lost 0 bases; unmatched junction nucleotides: 7. This CDR3 is 16 amino acids long. CDR3 DNA: TGCGCCAGCAGCCTCCCCTGGACAGGGATGAACACTGAAGCTTTCTTT. The encoded protein is CASSLPWTGMNTEAFF.

This clonotype was seen many times. This chain's CDR3 is CSVTIQGFRDTQYF. The CDR3 DNA follows: TGCAGCGTTACGATACAGGGTTTTAGAGATACGCAGTATTTT. The chain uses TRBV29-1 and TRBJ2-3; the D gene is possibly TRBD1 (6 bases). The germline V gene encodes CDR1 SQVTM and CDR2 ANQGSEA. V was cut by 5 bases and J by 5 bases, with 17 bases left in between. The CDR3 sequence is 14 residues long.

Many counts were recorded for this clonotype. The CDR3 DNA is TGTGCCAGCAGTCATCCGCCACGAGATACGCAGTATTTT. Its translation: CASSHPPRDTQYF. The chain is built from TRBV11-2 and TRBJ2-3, with D unclear. The length of the CDR3 is 13 residues. Germline V CDR1 and CDR2: SGHAT, FQNNGV. The V and J ends lost 6 bases and 5 bases respectively, with 12 bases between them.

This rearrangement joins TRBV30 to TRBJ2-7; D may correspond to TRBD1 or TRBD2 (6 bases each). The ends were cut back, 1 base at V and 6 bases at J, with 16 bases in the middle. Germline-derived CDR1 and CDR2 are GTSNPN and SVGIG (reference sequence). CDR3 size: 14 residues. The CDR3 region is CAWSGTDRRGEQYF. CDR3 DNA sequence: TGTGCCTGGAGTGGGACAGACAGGCGGGGCGAGCAGTACTTC.

At least ten counts were recorded for this clonotype. The chain couples TRBV6-2 or TRBV6-3 to TRBJ2-2; D not resolved. The V end lost 1 base, the J end lost 9 bases, and 6 bases lay between the germline ends. The CDR3 runs to 12 residues. CDR1 is MNHEY, CDR2 SVGEGT, per germline. This CDR3 reads CASSYYSRELFF. Here the CDR3 DNA reads TGTGCCAGCAGTTACTACTCCAGGGAGCTGTTTTTT.

Many counts were recorded for this clonotype. The V call is TRBV4-2, the J call TRBJ1-1; 11 positions agree with TRBD1. The germline gives CDR1 LGHNA, CDR2 YNFKEQ. V gave up 0 bases and J gave up 11 bases; unmatched junction bases: 8. This CDR3 is built from 15 residues. CDR3 amino acids: CASSQDFQGTGGAFF. The CDR3 nucleotides are TGTGCCAGCAGCCAAGATTTTCAGGGGACAGGGGGTGCTTTCTTT.

In its sample, this clonotype was seen many times. This chain uses TRBV11-2 with TRBJ1-2; possible D gene TRBD1, 6 bases. The ends were cut back, 3 bases at V and 2 bases at J, with 10 bases in the middle. The V gene's germline CDR1 is SGHAT and CDR2 FQNNGV. CDR3 length: 14 amino acids. CDR3 region: CASSFTGLNYGYTF. Written as DNA, the CDR3 is TGTGCCAGCAGCTTTACAGGGCTCAACTATGGCTACACCTTC.

This clonotype was seen many times. V gene TRBV10-1 combines with J gene TRBJ1-4; D not resolved. The germline V gene has CDR1 WNHNN and CDR2 SYGVQD (reference sequence). The CDR3 has 15 amino acids. V dropped 3 bases and J dropped 0 bases, with 8 bases sitting between them. Here the CDR3 DNA reads TGCGCCAGCAGTGAAGGCAGTGCAACTAATGAAAAACTGTTTTTT. The encoded protein is CASSEGSATNEKLFF.

This clonotype has at least ten counts. This rearrangement joins TRBV12-3 or TRBV12-4 to TRBJ2-1, with D possibly matching TRBD2 (5 bases). Trimming shortened V by 5 bases and J by 9 bases, and 11 bases separated the two germline ends. The length of the CDR3 is 12 residues. The CDR3, as DNA: TGTGCCAGCAGTCCCCTAGCTTTTGAGCAGTTCTTC. Translating it yields CASSPLAFEQFF.

This clonotype was observed a few times. J is TRBJ2-1 and V is TRBV19; 9 bases are a match to TRBD2. Per the germline V gene, CDR1 is LNHDA and CDR2 is SQIVND (reference sequence). The CDR3 is 16 amino acids. Trimming took 0 bases from V and 9 from J; bases not matched to a gene: 9. The DNA for the CDR3 is TGTGCCAGTAGTATAGACCCAGCGGGAGGTATCGGTGAGCAGTTCTTC. The encoded protein is CASSIDPAGGIGEQFF.